This is a list of T cell receptor beta chains from one sample in a study of CD8+ T cells in alopecia areata. Clones were sequenced by immunoSEQ multiplex PCR, and TCRdb holds only the in-frame ones, with some missing. The data contain some 210,000 clones, around 65% of them singletons. Sequences were derived from CD4+ T cells sorted from blood, sampled at approximately week 45, from a patient treated with tofacitinib. These TCRs come from a human donor with alopecia areata. The CDR3 runs from the conserved cysteine through the conserved F or W. A D gene is named only where the DNA matches it firmly.

d_gene: NA
v_gene: TRBV14
j_gene: TRBJ1-1
CDR3aa: CASSQVRLRGTEAFF

d_gene: TRBD1
v_gene: TRBV29-1
j_gene: TRBJ1-5
CDR3aa: CSVGTGLGQPQHF

d_gene: NA
v_gene: TRBV30
j_gene: TRBJ1-2
CDR3aa: CAFTGSYGYTF

d_gene: NA
v_gene: TRBV30
j_gene: TRBJ1-5
CDR3aa: CAWSVLGGNQPQHF

d_gene: NA
v_gene: TRBV27
j_gene: TRBJ1-5
CDR3aa: CASSPHGIPSNQPQHF

d_gene: NA
v_gene: TRBV30
j_gene: TRBJ1-5
CDR3aa: CAWSSGVRQPQHF

d_gene: TRBD1
v_gene: TRBV5-1
j_gene: TRBJ2-7
CDR3aa: CASGRQGSSYEQYF

d_gene: NA
v_gene: TRBV7-9
j_gene: TRBJ2-1
CDR3aa: CASSFGLDNEQFF

d_gene: NA
v_gene: TRBV15
j_gene: TRBJ2-5
CDR3aa: CATSRRGGETQYF

d_gene: TRBD1
v_gene: TRBV5-1
j_gene: TRBJ1-2
CDR3aa: CASKAPGTGDIHYGYTF

d_gene: TRBD2
v_gene: TRBV19
j_gene: TRBJ2-5
CDR3aa: CASSMISGGAETQYF

d_gene: NA
v_gene: TRBV7-7
j_gene: TRBJ2-2
CDR3aa: CASSVAGNTGELFF

d_gene: TRBD1
v_gene: TRBV29-1
j_gene: TRBJ1-1
CDR3aa: CSVVVRGLNTEAFF

d_gene: NA
v_gene: TRBV7-2
j_gene: TRBJ2-4
CDR3aa: CASSLQGYKNIQYF

d_gene: NA
v_gene: TRBV9
j_gene: TRBJ1-4
CDR3aa: CASSGWGGEKLFF

d_gene: NA
v_gene: TRBV30
j_gene: TRBJ1-2
CDR3aa: CAWTRWGNYGYTF

d_gene: NA
v_gene: TRBV7-6
j_gene: TRBJ1-5
CDR3aa: CASSLGAGQPQHF

d_gene: NA
v_gene: TRBV5-1
j_gene: TRBJ2-3
CDR3aa: CASSYFGGKSTDTQYF

d_gene: NA
v_gene: TRBV7-2
j_gene: TRBJ1-1
CDR3aa: CASSLAWGQNTEAFF

d_gene: NA
v_gene: TRBV19
j_gene: TRBJ2-7
CDR3aa: CASSIDPAAYEQYF

d_gene: TRBD2
v_gene: TRBV5-1
j_gene: TRBJ2-1
CDR3aa: CASSSLPGPAGDEQFF

d_gene: NA
v_gene: TRBV27
j_gene: TRBJ2-3
CDR3aa: CASRPNTDTQYF

d_gene: TRBD1
v_gene: TRBV12-5
j_gene: TRBJ1-1
CDR3aa: CASGPSGGFTEAFF

d_gene: NA
v_gene: TRBV7-9
j_gene: TRBJ2-3
CDR3aa: CASSHLMGGGTDTQYF

d_gene: TRBD1
v_gene: TRBV5-1
j_gene: TRBJ2-3
CDR3aa: CASSWKGASTDTQYF